What follows are 7 T cell receptor beta chains derived from one specimen sequenced in a study of T cell therapy after organ transplantation. No antigen has been identified for these receptors. Sequenced by immunoSEQ multiplex PCR; TCRdb stores in-frame clones only, minus some. The sample lists 20,000 to 25,000 clones, roughly 84% occurring once. Time point: 20-29 weeks after completion of therapy. Sequencing was performed on CD8+ T cells from blood, taken after autologous CMV-specific T cell therapy. The receptors were sampled from a human patient who had received a solid organ transplant and had CMV disease. Some T cells may have come from the graft donor.

This rearrangement joins TRBV5-4 to TRBJ1-1; no firm D call. Looked up from germline, CDR1 is SGHNT and CDR2 is YYREEE (reference sequence). The CDR3 totals 11 residues. V was cut by 0 bases and J by 11 bases, with 8 bases left in between. CDR3 residues: CASSLVGEAFF. DNA for the CDR3: TGTGCCAGCAGCTTGGTGGGTGAGGCTTTCTTT.

By its share, this clone is medium-sized (0.01 to 0.1%). The V call is TRBV6-5, the J call TRBJ2-7; D may be TRBD1 (6 bases). The CDR3 length is 13 residues. Trimming took 8 bases from V and 6 from J, leaving 17 bases between them. Germline CDR1 MNHEY, CDR2 SVGAGI. CDR3 in amino acids: CASCSTGSSEQYF. In nucleotides, the CDR3 is TGTGCCAGCTGTTCGACAGGTAGCTCCGAGCAGTACTTC.

The chain employs TRBV19 and TRBJ2-7; TRBD1 aligns across 9 bases. The CDR3 spans 14 residues. V was clipped by 5 bases and J by 0 bases; unmatched bases: 2. The germline V gene encodes CDR1 LNHDA and CDR2 SQIVND (reference sequence). DNA for the CDR3: TGTGCCAGTAGTGAGGACAGGGGCTCCTACGAGCAGTACTTC. Protein product: CASSEDRGSYEQYF.

This clone was counted once. The rearrangement links TRBV11-2 to TRBJ2-7; TRBD2 is a possible D gene (6 bases). Deletions cut 2 bases from V and 2 bases from J, with 10 bases between. Germline-derived CDR1 and CDR2 are SGHAT and FQNNGV. The CDR3 consists of 14 residues. The CDR3 loop is CASSLNGGTYEQYF. The CDR3 DNA is TGTGCCAGCAGCTTAAACGGCGGGACCTACGAGCAGTACTTC.

The chain carries TRBV9 and TRBJ2-3, with 7 bases matching TRBD2. V lost 0 bases, J lost 4 bases, and 5 bases stayed unmatched. This CDR3 region has 15 residues. Germline lookup yields CDR1 SGDLS and CDR2 YYNGEE. This CDR3 reads CASSVGAGAADTQYF. The DNA of the CDR3 is TGTGCCAGCAGCGTAGGTGCGGGAGCGGCAGATACGCAGTATTTT.

The chain is built from TRBV28 and TRBJ1-5; D not certain. V was shortened by 1 base and J by 3 bases, with 4 bases between the two germline ends. Germline CDR1 MDHEN, CDR2 SYDVKM. The CDR3 is made up of 13 amino acids. The CDR3 reads CASSLSDNQPQHF. The CDR3 coding sequence is TGTGCCAGCAGTTTATCAGACAATCAGCCCCAGCATTTT.

The gene calls are TRBV27 and TRBJ1-2; tentatively, D is TRBD1 (5 bases). CDR1 MNHEY and CDR2 SMNVEV come from the germline V gene (reference sequence). The CDR3 spans 12 residues. The germline V and J ends were trimmed by 7 bases and 2 bases, with 8 bases remaining between them. The CDR3 DNA reads as TGTGCCAGCAAGGCAGGGAACTATGGCTACACCTTC. It translates to CASKAGNYGYTF.